This T cell receptor beta chain appears in the sequencing data of a study of blood T cells in healthy people across ages. The CDR3 sequence is 13 residues long. The V end was cut by 3 bases, the J end by 4 bases, with 8 bases between. The germline V gene encodes CDR1 SGDLS and CDR2 YYNGEE. Healthy individuals of Caucasian origin from Russia, aged roughly 6 to 100, served as donors. For the second PCR, which ran for roughly 7 to 11 cycles, a sample-barcoded 5' primer and a J-beta primer mix were used. Template switching added a 12-random-nucleotide identifier to every cDNA molecule. TCRdb processed the 5' RACE reads anew with MiXCR; each CDR3 protein has one entry. The data show hundreds of thousands of distinct CDR3 sequences, with approximately 40% seen just once and around 32% held by the top ten. Study-wide points: A roughly linear fall in TCR beta diversity per million T cells was seen with increasing age.

This clonotype was observed a few times. Its antigen remains unknown. The sequenced sample consisted of blood. J is TRBJ1-3 and V is TRBV9; unclear D gene. The clonotype was recovered from a man at least 80 years old in good health. The CDR3 region is CASSGSIGNTIYF. In nucleotides, the CDR3 is TGTGCCAGCAGCGGCTCTATCGGAAACACCATATATTTT.